The present TCR beta chain was sequenced within a study of shared clonotypes between healthy human individuals. Study-level background: Each donor's CD4 naive and CD4 memory cells filled three plates apiece, CD8 naive two, and CD8 memory one. General study findings and limits: In contrast to clonotypes shared by all four donors, non-shared clonotypes had lower generation probabilities.

Germline loops: CDR1 SQVTM, CDR2 ANQGSEA. V lost 5 bases and J 3 bases, leaving 11 bases between the germline ends. The CDR3 has 12 amino acids. Roughly 200 ng DNA, 30,000 or so T cell genomes, went into each sorted-subset replicate PCR. The repertoire was sequenced with immunoSEQ multiplex PCR; TCRdb's copy has only in-frame clones and lacks some. The repertoire holds about 2.2 million clones, with about 92% as singletons. Naive CD8 cells comprised CD45RO-negative, CCR7-positively selected cells, excluding terminally differentiated effector memory CD45RA+ cells. On this clone itself: The target antigen is unknown.

The clonotype originates from a man aged 18 to 29 in good health. Some clones in this sample may be carry-over from other donors' samples. The sequencing sample was made of naive CD8+ T cells from PBMCs. The chain employs TRBV29-1 and TRBJ2-7; D uncertain. The CDR3 DNA is TGCAGCGTTCGCCTGGGCTTCTACGAGCAGTACTTC. It is translated as CSVRLGFYEQYF.